Below, 22 T cell receptor beta chains from the same sample are listed, as sequenced in a study of blood T cell repertoires in COVID-19. Repertoires were generated with immunoSEQ multiplex PCR, while TCRdb's copy carries only in-frame clones and drops some. There are over 200,000 clones in the sample; less than 90% occur only once, and 15% to 20% lies in the top ten. Input material: peripheral blood. The receptors shown here come from an elderly woman with active or convalescent COVID-19.

The V gene is TRBV3-1 (or the pseudogene TRBV3-2), the J gene TRBJ2-1, with 9 bases identical to TRBD2. With V trimmed by 0 bases and J by 7 bases, 4 bases remained unmatched. The CDR3 spans 15 residues. Germline V CDR1 and CDR2: LGHDT, YNNKEL (reference sequence). CDR3 nucleotides: TGTGCCAGCAGCCAAGATCTCCTAGCGGGGAATGAGCAGTTCTTC. Translation gives CASSQDLLAGNEQFF.

V usage is TRBV19 and J usage is TRBJ2-3; TRBD1 aligns across 10 bases. Germline V gives CDR1 LNHDA, CDR2 SQIVND (reference sequence). The CDR3 is 15 amino acids. V lost 3 bases to trimming and J lost 6 bases; unmatched junction nucleotides: 6. This CDR3 is CASSMGRQGADTQYF. DNA of the CDR3: TGTGCCAGTAGTATGGGAAGACAGGGGGCGGATACGCAGTATTTT.

The rearrangement links TRBV7-6 to TRBJ1-1; a possible D gene is TRBD1 (5 bases). V lost 2 bases and J lost 2, with 12 bases in between. CDR3 size: 15 residues. Germline V lookup: CDR1 SGHVS, CDR2 FNYEAQ. The CDR3, as DNA: TGTGCCAGCAGCTTATTTCAGGGTTCTAACACTGAAGCTTTCTTT. Translation: CASSLFQGSNTEAFF.

DNA for the CDR3: TGTGCCACCAGCAGAGATTGGGGACTAGCGGGACACCAAGAGACCCAGTACTTC. This codes for CATSRDWGLAGHQETQYF. The V and J genes are TRBV15 and TRBJ2-5; 13 bases are shared with TRBD2. The CDR3 has 18 residues. CDR1 and CDR2 from the germline V gene are LNHNV and YYDKDF (reference sequence). Germline trimming cut 0 bases from V and 0 bases from J; bases unmatched to any gene: 4.

The chain couples TRBV29-1 to TRBJ1-1; TRBD1 aligns across 8 bases. Germline loops: CDR1 SQVTM, CDR2 ANQGSEA. V shed 7 bases, J shed 6 bases, and the junction held 7 bases outside the gene matches. The CDR3 runs to 12 residues. CDR3 coding DNA: TGCAGCGGGCGGACAGGGAGGGCTGAAGCTTTCTTT. Translation: CSGRTGRAEAFF.

This chain connects TRBV7-8 to TRBJ2-1, with TRBD2 matching 10 bases. Germline loops: CDR1 SGHVS, CDR2 FQNEAQ. The CDR3 runs to 16 residues. V dropped 5 bases and J dropped 3; count of bases not matched to a gene: 7. CDR3 sequence (DNA): TGTGCCAGCAGCCCCATGCCTAGCGGGGGCTACAATGAGCAGTTCTTC. This gives the protein CASSPMPSGGYNEQFF.

The rearrangement uses TRBV5-5 and TRBJ1-3; the match to TRBD1 covers 11 bases. CDR1 is SGHKS and CDR2 is YYEKEE in the germline V gene (reference sequence). Trimming took 3 bases from V and 3 from J; bases not matched to a gene: 5. CDR3 length: 16 residues. The CDR3 DNA follows: TGTGCCAGCAGCTCGGGACAGGGGGTTTTTGGAAACACCATATATTTT. Encoded protein: CASSSGQGVFGNTIYF.

The chain carries TRBV6-5 and TRBJ2-7, with a tentative D call TRBD1 (6 bases). Trimming shortened V by 5 bases and J by 5 bases, and 19 bases separated the two germline ends. The germline gives CDR1 MNHEY, CDR2 SVGAGI. This CDR3 comprises 15 residues. The CDR3 DNA reads as TGTGCCAGCAGTACCGGAGGAAGGGGGAGCGACGAGCAGTACTTC. Translated, it gives CASSTGGRGSDEQYF.

The chain has TRBV18 and TRBJ2-2; D is uncertain. The CDR3 runs 12 residues. V lost 3 bases, J lost 4 bases, and 3 bases lay in between. The germline CDR1 and CDR2 sequences are KGHSH and LQKENI. The CDR3 loop reads CASSPVTGELFF. In DNA, the CDR3 is TGTGCCAGCTCACCCGTCACCGGGGAGCTGTTTTTT.

V usage is TRBV24-1 and J usage is TRBJ2-1; D ambiguous. Germline V gene data show CDR1 as KGHDR and CDR2 as SFDVKD. This CDR3 region has 12 residues. With 4 bases removed from V and 7 bases from J, the gap between germline ends came to 7 bases. CDR3: CATSEVGNEQFF. The DNA for the CDR3 is TGTGCCACCAGTGAGGTCGGGAATGAGCAGTTCTTC.

This clone was counted only a few times. This sequence joins TRBV19 and TRBJ1-5; a possible D gene is TRBD1 (5 bases). Trimming shortened V by 1 base and J by 5 bases, and 15 bases separated the two germline ends. CDR1 is LNHDA and CDR2 is SQIVND in the germline V gene (reference sequence). CDR3 length: 16 residues. The CDR3 protein is CASSIGTQQLHQPQHF. In DNA form, the CDR3 reads TGTGCCAGTAGTATAGGGACACAGCAACTTCATCAGCCCCAGCATTTT. The whole variable domain, remainder taken from reference TRBV19 and TRBJ1-5, is DGGITQSPKYLFRKEGQNVTLSCEQNLNHDAMYWYRQDPGQGLRLIYYSQIVNDFQKGDIAEGYSVSREKKESFPLTVTSAQKNPTAFYLCASSIGTQQLHQPQHFGDGTRLSIL.

The count of this clone is one. V is TRBV7-2 and J is TRBJ1-3; D unresolved. Germline CDR1 SGHTA, CDR2 FQGNSA. Trimming removed 5 bases at V and 2 bases at J, with 16 bases between. The CDR3 sequence is 16 residues long. For the CDR3, the DNA is TGTGCCAGCAGCAGAGAGCATTGGAGTGCTGGAAACACCATATATTTT. This encodes CASSREHWSAGNTIYF.

The CDR3 sequence is CASIRRGLAGLDTGELFF. CDR3 coding DNA: TGTGCCAGTATTAGACGGGGACTAGCGGGACTGGACACCGGGGAGCTGTTTTTT. The chain recombines TRBV19 with TRBJ2-2, with 13 bases matching TRBD2. Per the germline V gene, CDR1 is LNHDA and CDR2 is SQIVND (reference sequence). This CDR3 comprises 18 residues. V was pared by 7 bases and J by 3 bases, with 11 bases of the junction left unmatched.

V is TRBV9 and J is TRBJ2-5; possible D gene TRBD1, 5 bases. Trimming took 3 bases from V and 2 from J, leaving 11 bases between them. The CDR3 has 14 residues. Germline V gene sequence: CDR1 SGDLS, CDR2 YYNGEE. The DNA for the CDR3 is TGTGCCAGCAGCGCCGGACACTCGCAAGAGACCCAGTACTTC. Translated: CASSAGHSQETQYF.

The count of this clone is one. V and J are TRBV12-5 and TRBJ2-7, with 7 bases identical to TRBD1. Germline V gives CDR1 LGHNT, CDR2 FRNRAP. V lost 5 bases and J lost 10; bases outside the gene matches: 14. The CDR3 has 14 residues. CDR3: CASGPRGPLNPQYF. In DNA form, the CDR3 reads TGTGCTAGTGGTCCAAGGGGGCCTTTGAACCCTCAGTACTTC.

The rearrangement uses TRBV6-1 and TRBJ2-1; D might be TRBD1 (5 bases). Trimming removed 1 base from V and 2 bases from J, with 9 bases in between. The CDR3 contains 15 residues. The germline V gene has CDR1 MNHNS and CDR2 SASEGT. DNA of the CDR3: TGTGCCAGCAGTGAAGGCAGGGCAACCTACAATGAGCAGTTCTTC. Translated, it gives CASSEGRATYNEQFF.

The chain employs TRBV6-5 and TRBJ2-7, with 10 bases identical to TRBD2. The germline V gene has CDR1 MNHEY and CDR2 SVGAGI. This CDR3 spans 14 amino acids. Unmatched junction bases numbered 8, after V lost 5 bases and J lost 7 bases. Here the CDR3 reads CASSTSGETGEQYF. The DNA of the CDR3 is TGTGCCAGCAGTACTAGCGGGGAGACGGGGGAGCAGTACTTC.

The J gene is TRBJ1-1, the V gene TRBV11-2, with D possibly matching TRBD1 (5 bases). The CDR3 totals 13 residues. The V and J ends lost 4 bases and 12 bases respectively, with 18 bases between them. Germline V gives CDR1 SGHAT, CDR2 FQNNGV. The CDR3 DNA is TGTGCCAGCAGCTCCCGCCGCGGGGCTATCACTTTCTTT. Translating it yields CASSSRRGAITFF. The full variable domain, completed using reference TRBV11-2 and TRBJ1-1, is EAGVAQSPRYKIIEKRQSVAFWCNPISGHATLYWYQQILGQGPKLLIQFQNNGVVDDSQLPKDRFSAERLKGVDSTLKIQPAKLEDSAVYLCASSSRRGAITFFGQGTRLTVV.

This chain uses TRBV5-6 with TRBJ1-2, with TRBD1 matching over 8 bases. V was clipped by 4 bases and J by 7 bases; unmatched bases: 12. Germline CDR1 SGHDT, CDR2 YYEEEE. This CDR3 is built from 15 residues. The CDR3 coding sequence is TGTGCCAGCAGCGAACCGACAGGGGTAAGAGGTGGCTACACCTTC. Translation gives CASSEPTGVRGGYTF.

As DNA, the CDR3 is TGTGCCAGCAGTTTTGACAGCTCAAACTATGGCTACACCTTC. Protein sequence: CASSFDSSNYGYTF. The chain carries TRBV6-2 or TRBV6-3 and TRBJ1-2; maybe TRBD1 (5 bases). Germline V lookup: CDR1 MNHEY, CDR2 SVGEGT. Trimming removed 4 bases from V and 2 bases from J, with 11 bases in between. This CDR3 has 14 amino acids.

CDR3 nucleotides: TGTGCCAGCAGCCGTTACGGGACAGGGGGCCGGTCCTACAATGAGCAGTTCTTC. It yields the protein CASSRYGTGGRSYNEQFF. The chain uses TRBV7-2 and TRBJ2-1; TRBD1 agrees at 12 bases. The CDR3 is made up of 18 amino acids. Trimming at V came to 5 bases and at J to 1 base, leaving 9 bases not matched to a gene. The germline V gene encodes CDR1 SGHTA and CDR2 FQGNSA.

The chain joins TRBV19 to TRBJ2-7; 9 bases are shared with TRBD1. The CDR3 consists of 15 residues. Trimming cost V 5 bases and J 0 bases; bases outside gene matches: 5. CDR1 is LNHDA, CDR2 SQIVND, per germline (reference sequence). CDR3 sequence reads: CASSPRDRDSYEQYF. The CDR3 coding sequence is TGTGCCAGTAGTCCCCGGGACAGGGACTCCTACGAGCAGTACTTC. The full variable domain, in which reference TRBV19 and TRBJ2-7 provide the parts outside the CDR3, is DGGITQSPKYLFRKEGQNVTLSCEQNLNHDAMYWYRQDPGQGLRLIYYSQIVNDFQKGDIAEGYSVSREKKESFPLTVTSAQKNPTAFYLCASSPRDRDSYEQYFGPGTRLTVT.